These 15 T cell receptor beta chains came from one sample sequenced in a study of CD8 T cells in ankylosing spondylitis. Whole-study results and caveats: Seemingly distinctive of ankylosing spondylitis blood was a TCR beta motif formed by eight highly homologous variants.

TCRdb independently ran MiXCR on the 5' RACE reads; one entry per CDR3 protein. The sample has about 210,000 distinct CDR3 sequences, about 6.7% seen once. These TCRs are of unknown antigen specificity. Sequenced input: blood, either unsorted or a sorted T cell fraction (not recorded which). The receptors originated from a male donor with ankylosing spondylitis.

Ten or more counts support this clonotype. CDR3 in DNA: TGTGCCAGCAGTTTACCCAACACTGAAGCTTTCTTT. Translation: CASSLPNTEAFF. V and J are TRBV27 and TRBJ1-1; no clear D gene. V gave up 2 bases and J gave up 2 bases, with 3 bases separating them. Germline V lookup: CDR1 MNHEY, CDR2 SMNVEV (reference sequence). There are 12 residues in the CDR3.

This clonotype has at least ten counts. The V call is TRBV7-9, the J call TRBJ2-7; no definite D call. The germline gives CDR1 SEHNR, CDR2 FQNEAQ (reference sequence). There are 12 residues in the CDR3. V dropped 3 bases and J dropped 4 bases, with 7 bases sitting between them. CDR3 nucleotides: TGTGCCAGCAGCTTTACACGATACGAGCAGTACTTC. It translates to CASSFTRYEQYF. Based on the CDR3 plus reference TRBV7-9 and TRBJ2-7, the full variable domain is DTGVSQNPRHKITKRGQNVTFRCDPISEHNRLYWYRQTLGQGPEFLTYFQNEAQLEKSRLLSDRFSAERPKGSFSTLEIQRTEQGDSAMYLCASSFTRYEQYFGPGTRLTVT.

The V gene is TRBV7-9, the J gene TRBJ2-1; TRBD2 aligns across 9 bases. Germline CDR1 is SEHNR and CDR2 is FQNEAQ (reference sequence). This CDR3 has 17 residues. V gave up 10 bases and J gave up 3 bases; unmatched junction bases: 16. The CDR3 DNA sequence: TGTGCCACCAGGGGACTAGCAACAACTTTGGGCTACAATGAGCAGTTCTTC. Its protein product is CATRGLATTLGYNEQFF.

This clonotype was seen a handful of times. This chain connects TRBV12-2 to TRBJ2-1. TRBV12-2 is deemed a pseudogene. This CDR3 has 15 residues. The CDR3, as DNA: TGTGCAAGTCGCCGTAGCAGCTACTCCTACAATGAGCAGTTCTTC. Residues: CASRRSSYSYNEQFF.

Ten or more counts support this clonotype. This sequence joins TRBV4-3 and TRBJ1-4; D remains unclear. The germline CDR1 and CDR2 sequences are LGHNA and YSLEER. V was clipped by 0 bases and J by 4 bases, with 12 bases between them. The length of the CDR3 is 16 residues. The chain's CDR3 is CASSQDRAGLNEKLFF. As DNA, the CDR3 is TGCGCCAGCAGCCAAGATCGGGCAGGTCTTAATGAAAAACTGTTTTTT.

The genes are TRBV20-1 and TRBJ1-2, with TRBD1 identical over 7 bases. The CDR3 contains 13 residues. The germline CDR1 and CDR2 sequences are DFQATT and SNEGSKA (reference sequence). V trimming: 6 bases; J trimming: 7 bases; junction bases outside the gene matches: 11. CDR3 DNA: TGCAGTGCCGGGCAGGGGGAGACCTCTGGCTACACCTTC. It yields the protein CSAGQGETSGYTF.

This clonotype was seen ten or more times. V is TRBV7-2 and J is TRBJ2-3; 8 bases fit TRBD2. After removal of 1 base from V and 4 bases from J, the junction contained 7 bases not matched to a gene. The length of the CDR3 is 16 residues. Germline V gene data show CDR1 as SGHTA and CDR2 as FQGNSA. DNA of the CDR3: TGTGCCAGCAGCTTAGTGTCGGGGGGGCACCCAGATACGCAGTATTTT. Amino acids: CASSLVSGGHPDTQYF.

In this sample, this clonotype turned up a few times. The chain is built from TRBV11-1 and TRBJ2-3; TRBD1 matches at 8 bases. CDR3 length: 15 amino acids. V gave up 0 bases and J gave up 2 bases; unmatched junction bases: 1. The germline V gene has CDR1 SGHAT and CDR2 FQDESV (reference sequence). In nucleotides, the CDR3 is TGTGCCAGCAGCTTAGCCAGGGGGCACACAGATACGCAGTATTTT. Translated: CASSLARGHTDTQYF. Full variable domain (missing parts from reference TRBV11-1 and TRBJ2-3): EAEVAQSPRYKITEKSQAVAFWCDPISGHATLYWYRQILGQGPELLVQFQDESVVDDSQLPKDRFSAERLKGVDSTLKIQPAELGDSAMYLCASSLARGHTDTQYFGPGTRLTVL.

This clonotype was detected only a few times. This chain connects TRBV7-6 to TRBJ2-7; 7 nucleotides agree with TRBD1. The CDR3 loop spans 14 amino acids. After removal of 5 bases from V and 3 bases from J, the junction contained 7 bases not matched to a gene. Germline values: CDR1 SGHVS, CDR2 FNYEAQ. This chain's CDR3 is CASSTPGQIYEQYF. In DNA, the CDR3 is TGTGCCAGCAGCACGCCGGGACAGATCTACGAGCAGTACTTC.

This clonotype was counted at least ten times. The V and J genes are TRBV3-1 and TRBJ1-1; D ambiguous. From germline, CDR1 is LGHDT and CDR2 YNNKEL (reference sequence). V lost 1 base and J lost 8, with 5 bases in between. The CDR3 runs to 11 residues. The CDR3 nucleotides are TGTGCCAGCAGCCAAGGCCCAGAAGCTTTCTTT. Amino acids: CASSQGPEAFF.

This clonotype was counted at least ten times. V gene TRBV7-2 combines with J gene TRBJ1-2; TRBD1 might be the D (6 bases). The germline gives CDR1 SGHTA, CDR2 FQGNSA. The CDR3 contains 14 residues. Deletions cut 1 base from V and 4 bases from J, with 10 bases between. DNA of the CDR3: TGTGCCAGCAGCTTAGTTTCAGGGGCCTATGGCTACACCTTC. Translated, it gives CASSLVSGAYGYTF.

This clonotype was seen ten or more times. The V gene is TRBV7-2, the J gene TRBJ1-3, with D possibly TRBD1 on 5 matching bases. Per germline, CDR1 SGHTA and CDR2 FQGNSA. The CDR3 covers 17 residues. Between the trimmed V and J ends, which lost 1 base and 5 bases, there was a span of 18 bases. CDR3 protein: CASSLVRFSEGRNTIYF. For the CDR3, the DNA is TGTGCCAGCAGCTTAGTCAGATTCAGTGAGGGGAGAAACACCATATATTTT.

This clonotype was recorded at least ten times. The chain links TRBV20-1 to TRBJ1-3, with D possibly TRBD1 on 5 matching bases. Germline CDR1 reads DFQATT; CDR2 reads SNEGSKA (reference sequence). This CDR3 contains 13 residues. V was clipped by 1 base and J by 6 bases, with 10 bases between them. The CDR3 here is CSARVQGENTIYF. In DNA form, the CDR3 reads TGCAGTGCTAGAGTCCAGGGCGAAAACACCATATATTTT.

This clonotype has at least ten counts. The chain employs TRBV20-1 and TRBJ2-1; D is perhaps TRBD2 (7 bases). This CDR3 contains 15 residues. Trimming left V 1 base short and J 2 bases short, with 12 bases between. Germline V gives CDR1 DFQATT, CDR2 SNEGSKA (reference sequence). CDR3 loop: CSARATGTTYNEQFF. The CDR3 DNA follows: TGCAGTGCTAGAGCAACAGGGACTACCTACAATGAGCAGTTCTTC.

In this sample, this clonotype turned up a few times. The gene calls are TRBV6-1 and TRBJ1-1; D gene unclear. V was shortened by 4 bases and J by 0 bases, with 12 bases between the two germline ends. This CDR3 comprises 15 residues. Germline V gene sequence: CDR1 MNHNS, CDR2 SASEGT. The CDR3 bases are TGTGCCAGCAGTGCAATGGGAACCATGAACACTGAAGCTTTCTTT. It translates to CASSAMGTMNTEAFF.